This entry is about one TCR beta chain. TCRdb used MiXCR to reprocess the RT-PCR reads, holding one entry per CDR3 protein. The data show about 24,000 distinct CDR3 sequences, approximately 39% seen once. The entry originates in a study of patients and donors after allogeneic stem cell transplantation. V lost 4 bases and J 6 bases, leaving 16 bases between the germline ends. This CDR3 comprises 15 residues. Germline lookup yields CDR1 LGHDT and CDR2 YNNKEL (reference sequence). The clonotype was recovered from a human donor who was either an allogeneic HSCT recipient or a stem cell or donor lymphocyte infusion donor (not recorded which). It is not recorded whose cells these are; they may come from a transplant donor. The chain couples TRBV3-1 to TRBJ2-1, with D perhaps TRBD2 (6 bases). Sequenced sample: blood, either unsorted or a sorted T cell fraction (not recorded which). CDR3 loop: CASSPGTPGSNEQFF. The CDR3 nucleotides read TGTGCCAGCAGCCCCGGGACTCCCGGCTCCAATGAGCAGTTCTTC.